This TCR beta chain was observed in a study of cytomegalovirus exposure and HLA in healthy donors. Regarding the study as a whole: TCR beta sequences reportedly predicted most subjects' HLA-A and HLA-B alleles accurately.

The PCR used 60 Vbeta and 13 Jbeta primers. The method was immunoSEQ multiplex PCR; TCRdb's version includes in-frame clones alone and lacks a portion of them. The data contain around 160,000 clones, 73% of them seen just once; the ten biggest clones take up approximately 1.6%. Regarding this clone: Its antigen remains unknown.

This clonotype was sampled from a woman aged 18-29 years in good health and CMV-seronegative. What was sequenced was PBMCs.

The CDR3 is CASSPSAVGSQHRELFF. CDR3 DNA: TGTGCCAGCTCACCATCAGCGGTAGGCTCTCAACACCGGGAGCTGTTTTTT. V is TRBV18 and J is TRBJ2-2; a weak D match, TRBD2 (5 bases). CDR3 size: 17 residues. Germline V gene data show CDR1 as KGHSH and CDR2 as LQKENI. Trimming pared 2 bases from V and 9 bases from J, leaving 22 bases between.